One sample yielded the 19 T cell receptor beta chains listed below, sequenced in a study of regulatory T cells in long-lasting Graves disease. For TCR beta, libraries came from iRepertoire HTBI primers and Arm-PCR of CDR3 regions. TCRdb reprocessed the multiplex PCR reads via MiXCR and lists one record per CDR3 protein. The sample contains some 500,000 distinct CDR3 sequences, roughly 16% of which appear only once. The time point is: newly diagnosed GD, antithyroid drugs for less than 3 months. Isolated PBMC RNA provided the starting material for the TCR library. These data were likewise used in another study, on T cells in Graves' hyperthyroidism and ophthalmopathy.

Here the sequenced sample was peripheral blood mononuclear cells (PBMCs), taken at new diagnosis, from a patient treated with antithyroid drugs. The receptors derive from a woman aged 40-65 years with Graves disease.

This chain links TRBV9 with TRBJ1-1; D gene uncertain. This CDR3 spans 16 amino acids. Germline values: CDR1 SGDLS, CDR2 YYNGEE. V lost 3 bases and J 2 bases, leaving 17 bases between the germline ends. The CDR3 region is CASSGGHSWENTEAFF. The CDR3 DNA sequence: TGTGCCAGCAGCGGAGGCCACTCATGGGAAAACACTGAAGCTTTCTTT.

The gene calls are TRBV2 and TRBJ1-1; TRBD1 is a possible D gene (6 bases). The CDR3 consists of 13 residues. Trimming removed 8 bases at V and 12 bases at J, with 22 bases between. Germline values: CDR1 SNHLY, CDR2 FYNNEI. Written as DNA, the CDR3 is TGTGCCAGCCGCCTGGGGGGCTCTGGAGAGACTTTCTTT. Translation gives CASRLGGSGETFF.

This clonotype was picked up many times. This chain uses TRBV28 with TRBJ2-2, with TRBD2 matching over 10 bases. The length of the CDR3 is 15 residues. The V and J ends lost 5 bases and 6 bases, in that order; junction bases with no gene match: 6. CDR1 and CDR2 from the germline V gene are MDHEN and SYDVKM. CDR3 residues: CASSAHSGGSGELFF. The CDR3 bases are TGTGCCAGCAGTGCCCATAGCGGGGGGTCCGGGGAGCTGTTTTTT. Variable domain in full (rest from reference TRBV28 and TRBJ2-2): DVKVTQSSRYLVKRTGEKVFLECVQDMDHENMFWYRQDPGLGLRLIYFSYDVKMKEKGDIPEGYSVSREKKERFSLILESASTNQTSMYLCASSAHSGGSGELFFGEGSRLTVL.

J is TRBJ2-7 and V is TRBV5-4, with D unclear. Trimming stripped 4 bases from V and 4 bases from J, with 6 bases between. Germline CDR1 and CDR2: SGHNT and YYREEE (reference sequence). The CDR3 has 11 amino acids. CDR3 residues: CASSTLYEQYF. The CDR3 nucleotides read TGTGCCAGCAGCACCCTTTACGAGCAGTACTTC.

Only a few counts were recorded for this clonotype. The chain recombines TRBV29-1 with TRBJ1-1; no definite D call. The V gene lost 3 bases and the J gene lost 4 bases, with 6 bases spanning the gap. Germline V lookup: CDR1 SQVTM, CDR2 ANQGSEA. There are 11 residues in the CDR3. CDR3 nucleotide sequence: TGCAGCGTTGAGGGAACCACTGAAGCTTTCTTT. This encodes CSVEGTTEAFF.

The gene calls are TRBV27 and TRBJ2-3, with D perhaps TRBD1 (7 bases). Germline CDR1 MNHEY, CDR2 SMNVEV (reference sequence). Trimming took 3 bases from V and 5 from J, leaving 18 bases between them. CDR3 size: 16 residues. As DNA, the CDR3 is TGTGCCAGCAGTTTGGCGACAGGGACTTTAGGAGATACGCAGTATTTT. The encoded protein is CASSLATGTLGDTQYF.

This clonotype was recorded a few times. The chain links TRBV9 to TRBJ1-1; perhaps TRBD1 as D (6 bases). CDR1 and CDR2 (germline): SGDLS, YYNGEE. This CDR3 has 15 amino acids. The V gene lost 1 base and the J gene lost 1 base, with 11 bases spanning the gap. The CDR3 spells CASSVLSGQNTEAFF. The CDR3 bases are TGTGCCAGCAGCGTATTGTCGGGACAGAACACTGAAGCTTTCTTT.

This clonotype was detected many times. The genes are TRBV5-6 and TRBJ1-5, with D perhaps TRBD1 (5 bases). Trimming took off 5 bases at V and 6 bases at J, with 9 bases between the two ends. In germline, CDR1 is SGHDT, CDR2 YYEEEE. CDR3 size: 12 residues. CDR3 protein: CASSWGGQPQHF. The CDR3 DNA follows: TGTGCCAGCAGTTGGGGGGGTCAGCCCCAGCATTTT.

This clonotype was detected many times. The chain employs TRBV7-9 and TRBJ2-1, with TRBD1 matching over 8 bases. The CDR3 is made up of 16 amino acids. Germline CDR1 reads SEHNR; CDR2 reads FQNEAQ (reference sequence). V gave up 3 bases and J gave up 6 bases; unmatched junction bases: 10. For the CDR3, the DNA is TGTGCCAGCAGCTTCGCGGACAGGGTTCTGGGCAATGAGCAGTTCTTC. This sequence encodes CASSFADRVLGNEQFF. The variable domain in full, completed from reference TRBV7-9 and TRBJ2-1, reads DTGVSQNPRHKITKRGQNVTFRCDPISEHNRLYWYRQTLGQGPEFLTYFQNEAQLEKSRLLSDRFSAERPKGSFSTLEIQRTEQGDSAMYLCASSFADRVLGNEQFFGPGTRLTVL.

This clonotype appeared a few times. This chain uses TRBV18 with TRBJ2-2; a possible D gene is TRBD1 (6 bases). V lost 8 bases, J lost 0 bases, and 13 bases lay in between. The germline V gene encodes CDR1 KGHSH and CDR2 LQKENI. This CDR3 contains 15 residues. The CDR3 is CASLDRRTNTGELFF. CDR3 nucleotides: TGTGCCAGCCTGGACAGACGAACGAACACCGGGGAGCTGTTTTTT.

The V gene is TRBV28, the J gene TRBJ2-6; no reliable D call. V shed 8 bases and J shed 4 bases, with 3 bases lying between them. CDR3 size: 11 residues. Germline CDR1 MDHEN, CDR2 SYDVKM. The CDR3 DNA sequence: TGTGCCAGCTACGGGGCCAACGTCCTGACTTTC. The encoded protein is CASYGANVLTF.

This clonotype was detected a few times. The CDR3 protein is CASSQDNRGSQPQHF. For the CDR3, the DNA is TGCGCCAGCAGCCAAGATAACAGGGGTTCTCAGCCCCAGCATTTT. The rearrangement links TRBV4-1 to TRBJ1-5; TRBD1 aligns across 7 bases. The CDR3 totals 15 residues. With 0 bases clipped from V and 6 bases from J, the junction kept 5 bases outside the gene matches. From germline, CDR1 is MGHRA and CDR2 YSYEKL.

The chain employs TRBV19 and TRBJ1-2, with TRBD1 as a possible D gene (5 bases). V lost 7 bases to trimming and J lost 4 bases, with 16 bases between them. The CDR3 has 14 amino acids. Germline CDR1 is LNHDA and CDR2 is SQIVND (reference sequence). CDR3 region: CASTRLGVGYGYTF. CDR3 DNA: TGTGCCAGTACGCGTCTGGGGGTCGGCTATGGCTACACCTTC.

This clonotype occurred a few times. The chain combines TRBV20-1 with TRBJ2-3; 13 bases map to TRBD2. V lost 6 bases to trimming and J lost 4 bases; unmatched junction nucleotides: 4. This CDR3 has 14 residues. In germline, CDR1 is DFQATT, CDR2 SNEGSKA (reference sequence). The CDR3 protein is CSAEGLAGSDTQYF. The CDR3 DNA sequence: TGCAGTGCCGAGGGACTAGCGGGGTCAGATACGCAGTATTTT.

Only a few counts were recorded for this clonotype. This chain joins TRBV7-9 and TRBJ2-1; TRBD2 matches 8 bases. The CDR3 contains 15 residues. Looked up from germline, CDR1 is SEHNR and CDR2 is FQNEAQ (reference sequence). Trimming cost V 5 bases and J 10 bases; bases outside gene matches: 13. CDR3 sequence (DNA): TGTGCCAGCAGCGGGGGACGGGGACTAGTAATGGAGCAGTTCTTC. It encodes CASSGGRGLVMEQFF.

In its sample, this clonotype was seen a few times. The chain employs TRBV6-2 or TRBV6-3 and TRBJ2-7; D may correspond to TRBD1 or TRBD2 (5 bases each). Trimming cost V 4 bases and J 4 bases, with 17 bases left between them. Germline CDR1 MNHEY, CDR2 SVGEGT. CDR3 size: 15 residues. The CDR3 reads CASSSNPGQSYEQYF. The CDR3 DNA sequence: TGTGCCAGCAGTTCCAACCCGGGGCAGAGTTACGAGCAGTACTTC.

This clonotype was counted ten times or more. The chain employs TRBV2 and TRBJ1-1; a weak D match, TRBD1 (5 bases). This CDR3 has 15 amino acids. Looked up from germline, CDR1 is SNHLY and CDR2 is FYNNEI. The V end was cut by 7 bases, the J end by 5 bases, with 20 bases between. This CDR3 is CASKAVRAPGTEAFF. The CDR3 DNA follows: TGTGCCAGCAAGGCAGTCAGGGCCCCAGGGACTGAAGCTTTCTTT.

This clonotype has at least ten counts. CDR3 DNA: TGTGCCAGCAGCTTACACCAGGGGGTTGGCACTGAAGCTTTCTTT. This gives the protein CASSLHQGVGTEAFF. The chain has TRBV11-2 and TRBJ1-1; 7 bases align to TRBD1. Trimming took 2 bases from V and 4 from J; bases not matched to a gene: 7. This CDR3 is built from 15 residues. Germline V gene sequence: CDR1 SGHAT, CDR2 FQNNGV.

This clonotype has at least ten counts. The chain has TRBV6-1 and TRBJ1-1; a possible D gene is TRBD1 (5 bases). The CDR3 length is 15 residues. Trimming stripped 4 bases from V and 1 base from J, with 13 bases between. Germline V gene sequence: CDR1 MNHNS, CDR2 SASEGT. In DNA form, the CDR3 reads TGTGCCAGCAGTGTCCTCGGGGCCACGAACACTGAAGCTTTCTTT. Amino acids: CASSVLGATNTEAFF.